This TCR beta chain emerged from a study of regulatory T cells in long-lasting Graves disease. The time point was: persistent/refractory GD, antithyroid drugs over 5 years with positive TRAb. PBMC-extracted RNA yielded the TCR library. EDTA tubes received about 9.6 milliliters of drawn peripheral blood. This clonotype was seen a handful of times. Libraries of TCR beta came from iRepertoire HTBI primers plus Arm-PCR of CDR3 regions. TCRdb redid the calling of the multiplex PCR reads with MiXCR, one entry per CDR3 protein. The sample has a few hundred thousand distinct CDR3 sequences, around 23% seen once; the top ten hold more than 13%. The CDR3 runs to 14 residues. Germline V gives CDR1 SGHRS, CDR2 YFSETQ. V trimming: 5 bases; J trimming: 4 bases; junction bases outside the gene matches: 8.

The chain joins TRBV5-1 to TRBJ2-7; 8 bases fit TRBD1. The material was peripheral blood mononuclear cells (PBMCs), obtained when the disease was refractory, from a patient treated with antithyroid drugs. This clonotype was obtained from a female donor with Graves disease. The CDR3 spells CASRTTQGVYEQYF. In DNA form, the CDR3 reads TGCGCCAGCAGGACTACACAGGGGGTTTACGAGCAGTACTTC.